This is a list of T cell receptor beta chains from one sample in a study of control samples from healthy donors and cancer patients. Sequenced by immunoSEQ multiplex PCR; TCRdb stores in-frame clones only, minus some. This sample has some 130,000 clones, with 92% found just once. Sequenced sample: blood. Receptor source: a woman aged 45-65 years in good health. The CDR3 runs from the conserved cysteine through the conserved F or W. The order of the fields is V gene, J gene, clone size, D gene, CDR3 protein, CDR3 DNA. D genes are given only for firm matches. Where a row states a size, it is once, few, many or the class of an expanded clone; other rows omit it.

V: TRBV2
J: TRBJ1-1
size: NA
D: NA
CDR3: CASSRNTEAFF
DNA: TGTGCCAGCAGCAGGAACACTGAAGCTTTCTTT

V: TRBV27
J: TRBJ1-1
size: NA
D: NA
CDR3: CASSAHQGLNTEAFF
DNA: TGTGCCAGCAGTGCGCACCAGGGGCTGAACACTGAAGCTTTCTTT

V: TRBV5-1
J: TRBJ2-7
size: NA
D: TRBD1
CDR3: CASSPGQGLDEQYF
DNA: TGCGCCAGCAGCCCAGGACAGGGGTTGGACGAGCAGTACTTC

V: TRBV5-4
J: TRBJ2-5
size: NA
D: TRBD1
CDR3: CASSPGDRAIETQYF
DNA: TGTGCCAGCAGTCCAGGGGACAGGGCAATCGAGACCCAGTACTTC

V: TRBV4-1
J: TRBJ1-1
size: NA
D: NA
CDR3: CASSQVGANTEAFF
DNA: TGCGCCAGCAGCCAAGTGGGCGCAAACACTGAAGCTTTCTTT

V: TRBV13
J: TRBJ1-5
size: NA
D: NA
CDR3: CASSLRQDSNQPQHF
DNA: TGTGCCAGCAGCTTAAGACAGGATAGCAATCAGCCCCAGCATTTT

V: TRBV6-5
J: TRBJ1-2
size: NA
D: NA
CDR3: CASSSYPEGYTF
DNA: TGTGCCAGCAGTTCCTACCCGGAAGGCTACACCTTC

V: TRBV6-5
J: TRBJ2-3
size: once
D: TRBD2
CDR3: CASSYSASGVSDTQYF
DNA: TGTGCCAGCAGTTACTCGGCTAGCGGGGTCTCAGATACGCAGTATTTT

V: TRBV27
J: TRBJ1-1
size: NA
D: NA
CDR3: CASSQGRHTEAFF
DNA: TGTGCCAGCAGTCAGGGACGGCACACTGAAGCTTTCTTT

V: TRBV27
J: TRBJ1-1
size: NA
D: NA
CDR3: CASSPGSGTEAFF
DNA: TGTGCCAGCAGTCCCGGGAGTGGCACTGAAGCTTTCTTT

V: TRBV21-1
J: TRBJ1-6
size: NA
D: NA
CDR3: CASSKSRDRVGDSYNSPLHF
DNA: TGTGCCAGCAGCAAAAGCAGAGACAGGGTAGGGGACTCCTATAATTCACCCCTCCACTTT

V: TRBV28
J: TRBJ1-1
size: NA
D: NA
CDR3: CASRMGGEYAFF
DNA: TGTGCCAGCAGAATGGGTGGGGAATACGCTTTCTTT

V: TRBV5-6
J: TRBJ1-1
size: NA
D: NA
CDR3: CASSLLQSEAFF
DNA: TGTGCCAGCAGCTTACTACAGTCTGAAGCTTTCTTT

V: TRBV28
J: TRBJ1-1
size: NA
D: NA
CDR3: CASSFTQGVTAFF
DNA: TGTGCCAGCAGTTTCACACAGGGAGTAACAGCTTTCTTT

V: TRBV10-2
J: TRBJ1-2
size: once
D: NA
CDR3: CASSEKGLIYGYTF
DNA: TGCGCCAGCAGTGAAAAGGGACTCATCTATGGCTACACCTTC

V: TRBV30
J: TRBJ1-2
size: NA
D: NA
CDR3: CAWSPLGELNYGYTF
DNA: TGTGCCTGGAGTCCCCTGGGGGAACTGAACTATGGCTACACCTTC

V: TRBV5-4
J: TRBJ2-6
size: few
D: TRBD1
CDR3: CASSRTGAGANVLTF
DNA: TGTGCCAGCAGTCGGACAGGGGCTGGGGCCAACGTCCTGACTTTC

V: TRBV3-1/TRBV3-2
J: TRBJ2-5
size: NA
D: TRBD1
CDR3: CASSRQGWETQYF
DNA: TGTGCCAGCAGCAGACAGGGGTGGGAGACCCAGTACTTC

V: TRBV6-6
J: TRBJ2-7
size: NA
D: TRBD2
CDR3: CASSPGLAGINYEQYF
DNA: TGTGCCAGCAGTCCCGGTCTAGCGGGGATAAACTACGAGCAGTACTTC

V: TRBV2
J: TRBJ1-1
size: few
D: NA
CDR3: CASSMSGYTEAFF
DNA: TGTGCCAGCAGCATGTCAGGGTACACTGAAGCTTTCTTT

V: TRBV7-9
J: TRBJ2-2
size: NA
D: NA
CDR3: CSWQSTGELFF
DNA: TGTTCCTGGCAGAGCACCGGGGAGCTGTTTTTT

V: TRBV9
J: TRBJ2-1
size: few
D: NA
CDR3: CASSGYRPSSYNEQFF
DNA: TGTGCCAGCAGCGGTTACAGGCCCAGTTCCTACAATGAGCAGTTCTTC

V: TRBV5-1
J: TRBJ2-7
size: NA
D: TRBD1
CDR3: CASSLGTGGYEQYF
DNA: TGCGCCAGCAGCTTGGGGACAGGGGGCTACGAGCAGTACTTC

V: TRBV19
J: TRBJ1-2
size: NA
D: TRBD1
CDR3: CASSYRGIGARYTF
DNA: TGTGCCAGTAGCTACAGGGGGATCGGAGCCCGCTACACCTTC

V: TRBV27
J: TRBJ2-1
size: NA
D: NA
CDR3: CASSTIGTGSYNEQFF
DNA: TGTGCCAGCAGTACGATCGGCACAGGGAGCTACAATGAGCAGTTCTTC

V: TRBV6-1
J: TRBJ2-1
size: NA
D: NA
CDR3: CASSEGSSSYNEQFF
DNA: TGTGCCAGCAGTGAAGGGTCCAGCTCCTACAATGAGCAGTTCTTC

V: TRBV2
J: TRBJ2-7
size: NA
D: TRBD2
CDR3: CASGRIAGQYF
DNA: TGTGCCAGTGGTCGGATAGCGGGGCAGTACTTC

V: TRBV27
J: TRBJ2-7
size: NA
D: NA
CDR3: CASSSLSDARGNEQYF
DNA: TGTGCCAGCAGTTCGTTGTCGGACGCCCGCGGGAACGAGCAGTACTTC

V: TRBV27
J: TRBJ1-1
size: NA
D: NA
CDR3: CASSLAMNTEAFF
DNA: TGTGCCAGCAGTTTGGCCATGAACACTGAAGCTTTCTTT

V: TRBV29-1
J: TRBJ2-1
size: NA
D: NA
CDR3: CSVVGNNEQFF
DNA: TGCAGCGTTGTCGGGAACAATGAGCAGTTCTTC

V: TRBV5-6
J: TRBJ1-2
size: NA
D: TRBD1
CDR3: CASSPVAGQVYGYTF
DNA: TGTGCCAGCAGCCCGGTGGCGGGACAGGTCTATGGCTACACCTTC

V: TRBV5-1
J: TRBJ2-3
size: NA
D: NA
CDR3: CASSLWGSSTDTQYF
DNA: TGCGCCAGCAGCTTATGGGGGTCTAGCACAGATACGCAGTATTTT

V: TRBV5-1
J: TRBJ2-3
size: NA
D: TRBD2
CDR3: CASSLGASGRSTDTQYF
DNA: TGCGCCAGCAGCTTGGGAGCTAGCGGGAGGAGCACAGATACGCAGTATTTT

V: TRBV5-1
J: TRBJ2-1
size: NA
D: TRBD1
CDR3: CASSLNLGTAPEQFF
DNA: TGCGCCAGCAGCTTGAACTTGGGGACAGCACCCGAGCAGTTCTTC

V: TRBV20-1
J: TRBJ1-1
size: NA
D: TRBD1
CDR3: CKGTGNTEAFF
DNA: TGCAAAGGGACAGGGAACACTGAAGCTTTCTTT

V: TRBV12-3/TRBV12-4
J: TRBJ1-5
size: NA
D: NA
CDR3: CASSSQNQPQHF
DNA: TGTGCCAGCAGTTCACAGAATCAGCCCCAGCATTTT

V: TRBV7-9
J: TRBJ1-2
size: NA
D: TRBD1
CDR3: CASSPGTGTNYGYTF
DNA: TGTGCCAGCAGCCCCGGGACAGGAACTAACTATGGCTACACCTTC

V: TRBV5-1
J: TRBJ1-3
size: NA
D: NA
CDR3: CASSFGLNRDSGNTIYF
DNA: TGCGCCAGCAGCTTTGGTTTAAACAGGGACTCTGGAAACACCATATATTTT

V: TRBV30
J: TRBJ1-3
size: NA
D: TRBD1
CDR3: CAWRGTGGDGNTIYF
DNA: TGTGCCTGGAGAGGGACAGGGGGGGATGGAAACACCATATATTTT

V: TRBV5-1
J: TRBJ2-5
size: NA
D: NA
CDR3: CASSLAPGQETQYF
DNA: TGCGCCAGCAGCTTGGCTCCCGGCCAAGAGACCCAGTACTTC

V: TRBV5-6
J: TRBJ1-2
size: NA
D: NA
CDR3: CASSLGGANYGYTF
DNA: TGTGCCAGCAGCTTAGGAGGGGCTAACTATGGCTACACCTTC

V: TRBV15
J: TRBJ2-2
size: NA
D: TRBD2
CDR3: CATSRDTSGGPQLGELFF
DNA: TGTGCCACCAGCAGAGACACTAGCGGGGGGCCGCAATTGGGGGAGCTGTTTTTT